This T cell receptor (beta chain) originates from a study of blood T cell repertoires in COVID-19. Study context: COVID-19 samples, acute and convalescent, were from the United States, Italy and Spain. The cDNA or gDNA used as material had been derived from T cells, B-cell-depleted T cells, or PBMCs.

Study processing details: Counts of nucleated cells, estimated from reference gene primer amplification, were obtained. This table comes from immunoSEQ multiplex PCR, and its TCRdb copy is limited to in-frame clones, with some not included. Clonal size and the V and J genes are those of that table, whereas D and trimming came from the DNA. The repertoire holds about 200,000 clones, with roughly 90% as singletons. This clone was seen a single time. V gave up 3 bases and J gave up 0 bases, with 13 bases separating them. This CDR3 comprises 16 residues. Germline lookup yields CDR1 LNHDA and CDR2 SQIVND (reference sequence).

The sequence was collected from a woman aged 40 to 50 with acute or convalescent COVID-19. The genes are TRBV19 and TRBJ2-3, with TRBD2 as a possible D gene (5 bases). Sequences were obtained from peripheral blood. This CDR3 reads CASSIRTHLSTDTQYF. DNA of the CDR3: TGTGCCAGTAGTATCCGGACTCACTTAAGCACAGATACGCAGTATTTT. The entire variable domain, with the rest obtained from reference TRBV19 and TRBJ2-3, is as follows: DGGITQSPKYLFRKEGQNVTLSCEQNLNHDAMYWYRQDPGQGLRLIYYSQIVNDFQKGDIAEGYSVSREKKESFPLTVTSAQKNPTAFYLCASSIRTHLSTDTQYFGPGTRLTVL.